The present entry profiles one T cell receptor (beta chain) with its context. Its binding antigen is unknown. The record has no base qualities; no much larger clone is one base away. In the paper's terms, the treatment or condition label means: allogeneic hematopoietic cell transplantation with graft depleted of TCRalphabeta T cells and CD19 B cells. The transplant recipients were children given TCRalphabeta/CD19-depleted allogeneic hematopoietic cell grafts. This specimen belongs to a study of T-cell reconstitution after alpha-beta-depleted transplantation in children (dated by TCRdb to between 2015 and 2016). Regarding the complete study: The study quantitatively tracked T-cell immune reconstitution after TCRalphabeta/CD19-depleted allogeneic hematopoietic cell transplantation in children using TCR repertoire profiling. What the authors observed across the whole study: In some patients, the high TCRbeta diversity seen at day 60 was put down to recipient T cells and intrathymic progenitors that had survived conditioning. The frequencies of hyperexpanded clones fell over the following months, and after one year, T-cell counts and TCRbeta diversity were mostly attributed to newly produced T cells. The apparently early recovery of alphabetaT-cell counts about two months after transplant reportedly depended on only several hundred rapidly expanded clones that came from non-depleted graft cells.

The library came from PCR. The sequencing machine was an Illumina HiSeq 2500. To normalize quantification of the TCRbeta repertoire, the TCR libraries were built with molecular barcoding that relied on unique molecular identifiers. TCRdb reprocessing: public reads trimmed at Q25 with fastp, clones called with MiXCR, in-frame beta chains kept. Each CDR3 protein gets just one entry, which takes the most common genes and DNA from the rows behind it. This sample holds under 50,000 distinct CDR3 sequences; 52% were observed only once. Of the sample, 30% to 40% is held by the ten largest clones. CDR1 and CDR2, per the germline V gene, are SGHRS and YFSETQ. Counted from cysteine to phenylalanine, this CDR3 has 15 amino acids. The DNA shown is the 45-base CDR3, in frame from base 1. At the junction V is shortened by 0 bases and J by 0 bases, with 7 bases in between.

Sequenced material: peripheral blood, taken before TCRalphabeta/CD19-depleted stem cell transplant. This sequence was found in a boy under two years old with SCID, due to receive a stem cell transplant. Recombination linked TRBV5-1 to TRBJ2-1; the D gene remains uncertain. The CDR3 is CASSLERSSYNEQFF. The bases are TGCGCCAGCAGCTTGGAAAGGAGCTCCTACAATGAGCAGTTCTTC.